This TCR beta chain was captured by sequencing in a study of blood T cell repertoires in COVID-19. The method was immunoSEQ multiplex PCR; TCRdb's version includes in-frame clones alone and lacks a portion of them. The sample lists hundreds of thousands of clones, 90% seen once, with roughly 1.6% in the top ten. There are 13 residues in the CDR3. Per the germline V gene, CDR1 is MNHEY and CDR2 is SMNVEV (reference sequence). V shed 3 bases and J 7 bases; nucleotides not matched to a gene: 3. The sequenced sample consisted of PBMCs or T cells enriched from blood (not recorded which). This chain connects TRBV27 to TRBJ2-1, with 7 bases that match TRBD1. This receptor was identified in a woman between 18 and 29 years old with acute COVID-19. CDR3 in DNA: TGTGCCAGCAGTTTTGGGACAGCTAATGAGCAGTTCTTC. Its protein product is CASSFGTANEQFF.